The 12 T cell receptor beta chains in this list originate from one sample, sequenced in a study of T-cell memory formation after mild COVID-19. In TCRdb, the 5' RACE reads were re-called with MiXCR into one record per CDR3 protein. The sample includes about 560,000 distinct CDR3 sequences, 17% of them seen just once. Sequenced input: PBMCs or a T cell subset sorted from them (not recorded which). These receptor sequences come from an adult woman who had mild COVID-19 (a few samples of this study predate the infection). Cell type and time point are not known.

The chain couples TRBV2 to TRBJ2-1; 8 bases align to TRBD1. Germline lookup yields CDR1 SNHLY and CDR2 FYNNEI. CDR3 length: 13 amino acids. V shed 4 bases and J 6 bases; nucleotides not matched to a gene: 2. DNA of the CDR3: TGTGCCAGCAGTGGGACAGGGAGCAATGAGCAGTTCTTC. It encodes CASSGTGSNEQFF.

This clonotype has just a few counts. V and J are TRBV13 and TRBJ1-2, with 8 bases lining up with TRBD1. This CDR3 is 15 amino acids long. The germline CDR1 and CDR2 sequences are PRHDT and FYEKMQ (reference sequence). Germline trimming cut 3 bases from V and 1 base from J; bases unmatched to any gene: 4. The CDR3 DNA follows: TGTGCCAGCAGCTTTGGAGACAGGGGTAACTATGGCTACACCTTC. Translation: CASSFGDRGNYGYTF.

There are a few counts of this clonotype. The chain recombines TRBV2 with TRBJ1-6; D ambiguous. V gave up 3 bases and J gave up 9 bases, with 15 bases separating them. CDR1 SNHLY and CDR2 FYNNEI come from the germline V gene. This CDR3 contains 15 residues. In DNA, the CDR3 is TGTGCCAGCAGTGAGGACGGTAATGTCGTTTCACCCCTCCACTTT. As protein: CASSEDGNVVSPLHF. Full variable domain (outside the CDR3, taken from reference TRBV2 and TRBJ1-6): EPEVTQTPSHQVTQMGQEVILRCVPISNHLYFYWYRQILGQKVEFLVSFYNNEISEKSEIFDDQFSVERPDGSNFTLKIRSTKLEDSAMYFCASSEDGNVVSPLHFGNGTRLTVT.

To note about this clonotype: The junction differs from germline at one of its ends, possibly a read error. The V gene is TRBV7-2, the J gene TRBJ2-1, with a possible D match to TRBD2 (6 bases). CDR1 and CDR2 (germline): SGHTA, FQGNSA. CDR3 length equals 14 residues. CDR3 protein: CAGSLVEGRNEQFF. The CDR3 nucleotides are TGTGCCGGCAGCTTAGTGGAGGGGCGCAATGAGCAGTTCTTC. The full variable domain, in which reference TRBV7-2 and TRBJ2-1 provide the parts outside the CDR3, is GAGVSQSPSNKVTEKGKDVELRCDPISGHTALYWYRQSLGQGLEFLIYFQGNSAPDKSGLPSDRFSAERTGGSVSTLTIQRTQQEDSAVYLCAGSLVEGRNEQFFGPGTRLTVL.

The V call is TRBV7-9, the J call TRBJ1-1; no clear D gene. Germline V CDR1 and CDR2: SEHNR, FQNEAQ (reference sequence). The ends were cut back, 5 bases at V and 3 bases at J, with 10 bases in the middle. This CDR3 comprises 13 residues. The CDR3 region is CASSLPDYTEAFF. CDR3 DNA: TGTGCCAGCAGCCTCCCCGATTACACTGAAGCTTTCTTT.

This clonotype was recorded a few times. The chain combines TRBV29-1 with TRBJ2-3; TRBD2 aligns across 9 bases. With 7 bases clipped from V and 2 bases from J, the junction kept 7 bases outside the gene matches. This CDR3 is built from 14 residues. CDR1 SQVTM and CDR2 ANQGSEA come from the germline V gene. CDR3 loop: CSAPVAGATDTQYF. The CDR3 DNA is TGCAGCGCCCCTGTAGCGGGAGCCACAGATACGCAGTATTTT.

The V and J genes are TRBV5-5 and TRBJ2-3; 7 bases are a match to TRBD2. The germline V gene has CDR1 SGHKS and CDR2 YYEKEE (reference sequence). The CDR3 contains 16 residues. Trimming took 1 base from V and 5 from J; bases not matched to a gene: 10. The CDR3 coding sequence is TGTGCCAGCAGCTTGAATGGACTAGGAGGATTAGATACGCAGTATTTT. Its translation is CASSLNGLGGLDTQYF.

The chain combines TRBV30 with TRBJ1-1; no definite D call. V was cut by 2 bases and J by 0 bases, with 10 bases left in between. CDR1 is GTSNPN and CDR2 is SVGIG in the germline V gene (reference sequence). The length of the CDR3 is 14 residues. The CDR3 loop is CAWSLWSVNTEAFF. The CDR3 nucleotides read TGTGCCTGGAGTCTATGGAGCGTGAACACTGAAGCTTTCTTT.

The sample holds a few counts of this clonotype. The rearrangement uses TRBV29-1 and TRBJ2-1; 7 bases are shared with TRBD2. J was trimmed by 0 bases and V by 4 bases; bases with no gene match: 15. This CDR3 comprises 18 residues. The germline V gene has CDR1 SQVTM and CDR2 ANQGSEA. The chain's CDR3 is CSVGGGSTLVSSYNEQFF. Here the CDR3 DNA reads TGCAGCGTTGGGGGCGGGAGCACCTTAGTGAGCTCCTACAATGAGCAGTTCTTC.

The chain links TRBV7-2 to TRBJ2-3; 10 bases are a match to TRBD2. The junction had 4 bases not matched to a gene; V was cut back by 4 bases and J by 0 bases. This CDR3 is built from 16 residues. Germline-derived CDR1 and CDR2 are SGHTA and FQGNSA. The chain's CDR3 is CASSYRLAGSTDTQYF. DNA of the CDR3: TGTGCCAGCAGCTACCGACTAGCGGGCAGCACAGATACGCAGTATTTT.

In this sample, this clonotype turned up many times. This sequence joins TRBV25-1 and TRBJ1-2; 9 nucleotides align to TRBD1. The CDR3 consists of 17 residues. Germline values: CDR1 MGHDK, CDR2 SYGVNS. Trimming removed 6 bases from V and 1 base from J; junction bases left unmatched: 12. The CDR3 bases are TGTGCCAGCAGCCCCGGGACAGGGACATACGTTAACTATGGCTACACCTTC. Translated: CASSPGTGTYVNYGYTF.

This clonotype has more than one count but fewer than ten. CDR3 sequence (DNA): TGCGCCAGCAGCTTGACCTGGACAGGAGCCTACGAGCAGTACTTC. Translated: CASSLTWTGAYEQYF. V gene TRBV5-1 combines with J gene TRBJ2-7; 7 nucleotides line up with TRBD1. CDR3 length: 15 amino acids. V lost 1 base to trimming and J lost 2 bases; unmatched junction nucleotides: 6. Germline V gives CDR1 SGHRS, CDR2 YFSETQ.